This T cell receptor beta chain was sequenced in a study of cytomegalovirus exposure and HLA in healthy donors. TCRdb's table, derived via immunoSEQ multiplex PCR, lists solely in-frame clones and lacks some. This sample has some 250,000 clones, with roughly 88% found just once. Per germline, CDR1 LNHDA and CDR2 SQIVND (reference sequence). The CDR3 consists of 17 residues. V was shortened by 8 bases and J by 0 bases, with 22 bases between the two germline ends. The 120-subject validation cohort, separate from the 666-subject first cohort, included the donors. Study conclusions and caveats: Cytomegalovirus association was listed for around 170 TCR beta chains. Subsequent analysis found a tendency for first-cohort TCR clusters to co-occur within the approximately 130 validation repertoires. In vitro testing confirmed a few CMV-associated chains as specific for CMV antigens.

A word on this clone: Its target is unknown.

V usage is TRBV19 and J usage is TRBJ1-2; no firm D call. The sequencing sample was made of PBMCs. This TCR derives from a woman in her 30s in good health and CMV-seronegative. CDR3 bases: TGTGCCAGTTTCCCAGATCCCTTATACAGCGCTAACTATGGCTACACCTTC. It translates to CASFPDPLYSANYGYTF.